A single sample is the source of the 30 T cell receptor beta chains below, sequenced in a study of blood T cells in healthy people across ages. Combining a sample-barcoded 5' primer with a J-beta primer mix, a second PCR ran for roughly 6 to 12 cycles. TCRdb recomputed calls from the 5' RACE reads with MiXCR, one row per CDR3 protein. The data contain hundreds of thousands of distinct CDR3 sequences, less than 25% of them singletons. These data were likewise used in another study, on T cells of mothers and their children.

The sequencing sample was made of blood. The receptors stem from a boy younger than 18 in good health.

This clonotype came up a few times. V and J are TRBV29-1 and TRBJ1-5; no definite D call. Germline CDR1 reads SQVTM; CDR2 reads ANQGSEA. Trimming cost V 4 bases and J 0 bases, with 4 bases left between them. This CDR3 contains 12 residues. CDR3 in DNA: TGCAGCGTTGGGTCTAGCAATCAGCCCCAGCATTTT. It specifies CSVGSSNQPQHF.

The chain is built from TRBV29-1 and TRBJ1-1; D remains unclear. This CDR3 is 13 amino acids long. Trimming pared 4 bases from V and 1 base from J, leaving 10 bases between. Germline V gives CDR1 SQVTM, CDR2 ANQGSEA. CDR3 sequence: CSVVGDPNTEAFF. CDR3 coding DNA: TGCAGCGTTGTTGGGGATCCGAACACTGAAGCTTTCTTT.

V is TRBV20-1 and J is TRBJ1-4; no firm D call. V dropped 1 base and J dropped 2 bases, with 8 bases sitting between them. CDR3 length: 14 residues. Looked up from germline, CDR1 is DFQATT and CDR2 is SNEGSKA (reference sequence). The CDR3 DNA reads as TGCAGTGCTAGAGTGGGTGGTACTAATGAAAAACTGTTTTTT. Amino acid sequence: CSARVGGTNEKLFF.

The V call is TRBV2, the J call TRBJ1-5; D unresolved. Between the trimmed V and J ends, which lost 7 bases and 0 bases, there was a span of 13 bases. CDR3 size: 15 residues. Germline V gives CDR1 SNHLY, CDR2 FYNNEI. This chain's CDR3 is CASTDRHYSNQPQHF. The CDR3 DNA is TGTGCCAGCACAGACCGACACTATAGCAATCAGCCCCAGCATTTT.

The J gene is TRBJ2-3, the V gene TRBV7-9; 9 bases match TRBD2. Unmatched junction bases numbered 6, after V lost 5 bases and J lost 3 bases. The CDR3 has 15 residues. Germline V gene sequence: CDR1 SEHNR, CDR2 FQNEAQ (reference sequence). CDR3 sequence reads: CASSRLADSTDTQYF. As DNA, the CDR3 is TGTGCCAGCAGCCGACTAGCGGACAGTACAGATACGCAGTATTTT.

The chain is built from TRBV28 and TRBJ2-6; tentatively, D is TRBD1 or TRBD2 (6 bases each). The CDR3 covers 20 residues. Trimming left V 4 bases short and J 0 bases short, with 22 bases between. Germline V gives CDR1 MDHEN, CDR2 SYDVKM. In DNA, the CDR3 is TGTGCCAGCAGTTCCCCGACGGGGGCGGGAAGTAGCTCTGGGGCCAACGTCCTGACTTTC. Amino acids: CASSSPTGAGSSSGANVLTF.

This clonotype was detected only a few times. This chain connects TRBV29-1 to TRBJ1-1; 7 bases are shared with TRBD1. Germline values: CDR1 SQVTM, CDR2 ANQGSEA. Trimming cost V 6 bases and J 1 base; bases outside gene matches: 8. The CDR3 length is 14 residues. The CDR3 sequence: CSVLPRQGNTEAFF. DNA for the CDR3: TGCAGCGTCCTACCCCGACAGGGGAACACTGAAGCTTTCTTT.

In its sample, this clonotype was seen a few times. The conserved final phenylalanine or tryptophan is absent from the CDR3, which likely points to a read error. No DNA is shown, since the ends of the CDR3 on it are uncertain; the CDR3 is the one TCRdb lists. This sequence joins TRBV27 and TRBJ1-4. The CDR3 is 15 residues long, ends included. Germline V gene data show CDR1 as MNHEY and CDR2 as SMNVEV (reference sequence). CDR3 amino acids: CASSFRDRTNEKLVL.

The chain recombines TRBV9 with TRBJ2-1; D possibly corresponds to TRBD1 (6 bases). Germline V CDR1 and CDR2: SGDLS, YYNGEE. The CDR3 extends over 17 amino acids. V was trimmed by 3 bases and J by 4 bases, leaving 20 bases between them. The DNA of the CDR3 is TGTGCCAGCAGCGCGACAGGTCAGGGAAAACGGTACAATGAGCAGTTCTTC. Amino acid sequence: CASSATGQGKRYNEQFF.

This clonotype was recorded at least ten times. This sequence joins TRBV7-9 and TRBJ2-1, with a tentative D call TRBD1 (5 bases). Per germline, CDR1 SEHNR and CDR2 FQNEAQ (reference sequence). The CDR3 spans 15 residues. V lost 5 bases to trimming and J lost 5 bases, with 16 bases between them. In DNA form, the CDR3 reads TGTGCCAGCAGCCACACCATAGGGGCGAACAATGAGCAGTTCTTC. Amino acids: CASSHTIGANNEQFF. The variable domain in full, completed from reference TRBV7-9 and TRBJ2-1, reads DTGVSQNPRHKITKRGQNVTFRCDPISEHNRLYWYRQTLGQGPEFLTYFQNEAQLEKSRLLSDRFSAERPKGSFSTLEIQRTEQGDSAMYLCASSHTIGANNEQFFGPGTRLTVL.

The genes are TRBV27 and TRBJ2-7; 13 bases are shared with TRBD2. The CDR3 is 15 residues long. The germline CDR1 and CDR2 sequences are MNHEY and SMNVEV (reference sequence). The V and J ends lost 4 bases and 6 bases, in that order; junction bases with no gene match: 6. CDR3 bases: TGTGCCAGCAGTTCCGGGACTAGCGGGACGGGCGAGCAGTACTTC. It is translated as CASSSGTSGTGEQYF.

The V call is TRBV18, the J call TRBJ1-3; D not resolved. The V end lost 2 bases, the J end lost 4 bases, and 12 bases lay between the germline ends. This CDR3 region has 15 residues. The germline V gene has CDR1 KGHSH and CDR2 LQKENI. The CDR3 sequence: CASSPSRASGNTIYF. The DNA for the CDR3 is TGTGCCAGCTCACCAAGTAGAGCATCAGGAAACACCATATATTTT.

The sample holds many counts of this clonotype. V gene TRBV6-4 combines with J gene TRBJ2-2, with 9 positions matching TRBD2. With V trimmed by 4 bases and J by 6 bases, 6 bases remained unmatched. Germline CDR1 is MRHNA and CDR2 is SNTAGT. The CDR3 runs 15 residues. CDR3 sequence (DNA): TGTGCCAGCAGTGTGGGGACTAGCAGAGCCGGGGAGCTGTTTTTT. This translates into CASSVGTSRAGELFF.

This clonotype has ten or more counts. CDR3 loop: CASSLDETQYF. As DNA, the CDR3 is TGTGCCAGCAGCTTAGATGAGACCCAGTACTTC. V is TRBV28 and J is TRBJ2-5; D gene unclear. Germline V CDR1 and CDR2: MDHEN, SYDVKM. V was trimmed by 6 bases and J by 5 bases, leaving 7 bases between them. The CDR3 runs 11 residues.

The chain recombines TRBV7-2 with TRBJ2-5, with D perhaps being TRBD1 or TRBD2 (7 bases each). Trimming removed 5 bases at V and 3 bases at J, with 13 bases between. Per the germline V gene, CDR1 is SGHTA and CDR2 is FQGNSA. The CDR3 sequence is 14 residues long. The chain's CDR3 is CASSEQGGEETQYF. The CDR3 nucleotides read TGTGCCAGCAGCGAGCAGGGGGGGGAAGAGACCCAGTACTTC.

This clonotype was detected only a few times. This chain links TRBV4-3 with TRBJ1-4, with D maybe TRBD1 (6 bases). V was trimmed by 1 base and J by 6 bases, leaving 12 bases between them. This CDR3 is 15 amino acids long. The germline CDR1 and CDR2 sequences are LGHNA and YSLEER. CDR3 amino acids: CASSQATGTDEKLFF. The CDR3 region has the DNA TGCGCCAGCAGCCAAGCAACAGGGACGGATGAAAAACTGTTTTTT.

This clonotype was seen more than once but under ten times. This chain joins TRBV7-2 and TRBJ2-5; 10 bases map to TRBD1. Germline V gene sequence: CDR1 SGHTA, CDR2 FQGNSA. V lost 1 base and J lost 2; bases outside the gene matches: 4. This CDR3 is built from 16 residues. CDR3 in amino acids: CASSLGGQGIQETQYF. The CDR3 DNA reads as TGTGCCAGCAGCTTAGGGGGACAGGGGATTCAAGAGACCCAGTACTTC. Complete variable domain (other parts from reference TRBV7-2 and TRBJ2-5): GAGVSQSPSNKVTEKGKDVELRCDPISGHTALYWYRQSLGQGLEFLIYFQGNSAPDKSGLPSDRFSAERTGGSVSTLTIQRTQQEDSAVYLCASSLGGQGIQETQYFGPGTRLLVL.

The chain employs TRBV20-1 and TRBJ2-5; D possibly corresponds to TRBD1 (5 bases). This CDR3 comprises 15 residues. V dropped 0 bases and J dropped 3 bases, with 14 bases sitting between them. Germline V gives CDR1 DFQATT, CDR2 SNEGSKA (reference sequence). The CDR3 is CSARDHRAGKETQYF. The DNA for the CDR3 is TGCAGTGCTAGAGATCATCGGGCAGGGAAAGAGACCCAGTACTTC.

This clonotype came up once. This chain uses TRBV7-2 with TRBJ2-6; possible D gene TRBD1, 5 bases. The CDR3 totals 17 residues. Germline values: CDR1 SGHTA, CDR2 FQGNSA. V was trimmed by 8 bases and J by 0 bases, leaving 17 bases between them. CDR3 amino acids: CASGSGHRYSGANVLTF. The CDR3 region has the DNA TGTGCCAGCGGCTCAGGACACCGGTACTCTGGGGCCAACGTCCTGACTTTC.

In its sample, this clonotype was seen a few times. V usage is TRBV6-5 and J usage is TRBJ2-5; 7 nucleotides match TRBD2. Judging by the DNA end, TRBJ2-7 fits better; the J call may be wrong. CDR1 is MNHEY, CDR2 SVGAGI, per germline. There are 17 residues in the CDR3. CDR3 bases: TGTGCCAGCAGTTACTCGGCCACAGGTGAGGGAGGGAACGAGCAGTACTTC. It is translated as CASSYSATGEGGNEQYF.

The chain joins TRBV29-1 to TRBJ1-2; 7 positions match TRBD1. V lost 2 bases and J lost 4; bases outside the gene matches: 7. CDR1 and CDR2 (germline): SQVTM, ANQGSEA. The CDR3 length is 14 residues. CDR3 in DNA: TGCAGCGTTGAACACGACAGGGCTTTCTATGGCTACACCTTC. This encodes CSVEHDRAFYGYTF.

This clonotype was counted a few times. The genes are TRBV5-1 and TRBJ2-7; the match to TRBD1 covers 9 bases. Germline V CDR1 and CDR2: SGHRS, YFSETQ. The CDR3 has 16 amino acids. V lost 0 bases and J lost 4; bases outside the gene matches: 8. The CDR3 is CASSLDPGQGWYEQYF. DNA of the CDR3: TGCGCCAGCAGCTTGGATCCGGGACAGGGATGGTACGAGCAGTACTTC.

About this clonotype: This may be a read error: a much more frequent sequence differs by one nucleotide. The chain is built from TRBV28 and TRBJ2-4, with D possibly TRBD2 on 6 matching bases. The germline V gene encodes CDR1 MDHEN and CDR2 SYDVKM. Between the trimmed V and J ends, which lost 2 bases and 7 bases, there was a span of 18 bases. The length of the CDR3 is 16 residues. CDR3 residues: CASSLHGMGLGNIQYF. Written as DNA, the CDR3 is TGTGCCAGCAGTTTACATGGCATGGGACTCGGGAACATTCAGTACTTC. The full variable domain, with the rest looked up from reference TRBV28 and TRBJ2-4, is DVKVTQSSRYLVKRTGEKVFLECVQDMDHENMFWYRQDPGLGLRLIYFSYDVKMKEKGDIPEGYSVSREKKERFSLILESASTNQTSMYLCASSLHGMGLGNIQYFGAGTRLSVL.

In regard to this clonotype: A much larger clonotype is one base distant, so this may be a read error. The chain carries TRBV24-1 and TRBJ2-2; D gene uncertain. From germline, CDR1 is KGHDR and CDR2 SFDVKD. This CDR3 comprises 12 residues. V dropped 3 bases and J dropped 6 bases, with 4 bases sitting between them. For the CDR3, the DNA is TGTGCCACCAGTGATGTCCCCGGGGAGCTGTTTTTT. Translated, it gives CATSDVPGELFF.

V gene TRBV29-1 combines with J gene TRBJ2-1; 7 bases are shared with TRBD1. J was trimmed by 9 bases and V by 7 bases; bases with no gene match: 12. This CDR3 contains 13 residues. Germline CDR1 reads SQVTM; CDR2 reads ANQGSEA. For the CDR3, the DNA is TGCAGCGCACAGGGGTCTCTTTATGGTGAGCAGTTCTTC. It codes for CSAQGSLYGEQFF.

V is TRBV20-1 and J is TRBJ2-5, with TRBD2 matching over 10 bases. This CDR3 spans 15 amino acids. The germline V gene encodes CDR1 DFQATT and CDR2 SNEGSKA (reference sequence). V shed 5 bases, J shed 2 bases, and the junction held 8 bases outside the gene matches. Here the CDR3 DNA reads TGCAGTGCTCTTATAGCGGGGGGATCGCAAGAGACCCAGTACTTC. Its protein product is CSALIAGGSQETQYF.

This clonotype occurred a few times. J is TRBJ2-5 and V is TRBV7-3, with D possibly TRBD2 on 6 matching bases. This CDR3 contains 14 residues. Trimming shortened V by 5 bases and J by 5 bases, and 15 bases separated the two germline ends. Per the germline V gene, CDR1 is SGHTA and CDR2 is FQGTGA. This chain's CDR3 is CASSPQGLGETQYF. CDR3 sequence (DNA): TGTGCCAGCAGCCCCCAGGGACTTGGGGAGACCCAGTACTTC.

This chain connects TRBV7-9 to TRBJ1-1; no firm D call. V dropped 0 bases and J dropped 4 bases, with 6 bases sitting between them. The CDR3 is 13 amino acids. CDR1 and CDR2 (germline): SEHNR, FQNEAQ (reference sequence). This chain's CDR3 is CASSLARLTEAFF. The CDR3, as DNA: TGTGCCAGCAGCTTAGCGCGTCTCACTGAAGCTTTCTTT.

This clonotype has just a few counts. This sequence joins TRBV9 and TRBJ1-6; D not certain. The CDR3 totals 14 residues. Deletions cut 0 bases from V and 5 bases from J, with 6 bases between. The germline gives CDR1 SGDLS, CDR2 YYNGEE. For the CDR3, the DNA is TGTGCCAGCAGCGTAGCTAGTGATAATTCACCCCTCCACTTT. Protein: CASSVASDNSPLHF. Combining the CDR3 with reference TRBV9 and TRBJ1-6 gives the whole variable domain DSGVTQTPKHLITATGQRVTLRCSPRSGDLSVYWYQQSLDQGLQFLIQYYNGEERAKGNILERFSAQQFPDLHSELNLSSLELGDSALYFCASSVASDNSPLHFGNGTRLTVT.

In its sample, this clonotype was seen a few times. This chain connects TRBV7-2 to TRBJ2-7; D is undetermined. Germline-derived CDR1 and CDR2 are SGHTA and FQGNSA. This CDR3 comprises 14 residues. V lost 4 bases and J 9 bases, leaving 19 bases between the germline ends. This CDR3 reads CASSSPLRPNRQYF. The CDR3 coding sequence is TGTGCCAGCAGCTCGCCACTTAGACCAAACAGGCAGTACTTC.